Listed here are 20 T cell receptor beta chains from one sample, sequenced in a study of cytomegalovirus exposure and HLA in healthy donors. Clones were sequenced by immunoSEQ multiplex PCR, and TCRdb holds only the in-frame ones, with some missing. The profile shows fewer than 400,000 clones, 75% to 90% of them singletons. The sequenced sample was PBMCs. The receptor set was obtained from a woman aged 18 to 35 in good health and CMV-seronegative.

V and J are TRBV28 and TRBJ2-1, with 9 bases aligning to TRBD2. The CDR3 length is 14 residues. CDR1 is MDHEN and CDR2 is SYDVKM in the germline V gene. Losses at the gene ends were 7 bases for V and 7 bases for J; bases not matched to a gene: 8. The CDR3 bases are TGTGCCAGCACCTTGGGGGGACTAGCAAATGAGCAGTTCTTC. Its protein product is CASTLGGLANEQFF.

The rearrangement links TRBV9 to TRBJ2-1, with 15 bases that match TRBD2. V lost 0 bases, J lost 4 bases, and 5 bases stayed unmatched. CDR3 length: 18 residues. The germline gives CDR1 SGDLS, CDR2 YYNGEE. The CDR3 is CASSVDWTSGREYNEQFF. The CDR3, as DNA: TGTGCCAGCAGCGTAGATTGGACTAGCGGGAGGGAGTACAATGAGCAGTTCTTC.

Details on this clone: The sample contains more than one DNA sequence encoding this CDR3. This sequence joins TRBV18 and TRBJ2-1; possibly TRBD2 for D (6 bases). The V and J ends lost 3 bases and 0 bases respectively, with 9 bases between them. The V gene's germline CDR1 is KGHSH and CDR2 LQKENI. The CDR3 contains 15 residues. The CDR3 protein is CASSPPGSSYNEQFF. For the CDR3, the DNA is TGTGCCAGCTCACCCCCCGGGAGCTCCTACAATGAGCAGTTCTTC.

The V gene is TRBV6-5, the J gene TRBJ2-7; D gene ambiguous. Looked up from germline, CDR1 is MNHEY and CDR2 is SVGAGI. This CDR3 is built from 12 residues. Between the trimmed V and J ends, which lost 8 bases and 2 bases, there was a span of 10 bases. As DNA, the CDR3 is TGTGCCAGCGGAGATCCTCCCTACGAGCAGTACTTC. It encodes CASGDPPYEQYF.

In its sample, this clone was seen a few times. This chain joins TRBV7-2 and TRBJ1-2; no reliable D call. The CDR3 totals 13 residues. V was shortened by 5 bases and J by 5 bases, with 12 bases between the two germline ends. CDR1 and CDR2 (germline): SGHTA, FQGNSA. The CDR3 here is CASSPHLEYGYTF. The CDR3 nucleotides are TGTGCCAGCAGCCCCCACCTAGAGTATGGCTACACCTTC.

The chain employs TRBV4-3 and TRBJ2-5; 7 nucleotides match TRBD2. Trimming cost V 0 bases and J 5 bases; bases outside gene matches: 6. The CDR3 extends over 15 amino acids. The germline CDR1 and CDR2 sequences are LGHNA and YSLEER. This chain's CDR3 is CASSQDVQRDETQYF. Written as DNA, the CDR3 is TGCGCCAGCAGCCAAGATGTACAGCGGGATGAGACCCAGTACTTC.

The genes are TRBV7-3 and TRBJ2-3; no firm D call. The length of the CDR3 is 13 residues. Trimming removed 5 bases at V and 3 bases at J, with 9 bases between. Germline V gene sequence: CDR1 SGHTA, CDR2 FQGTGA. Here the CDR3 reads CASSISQTDTQYF. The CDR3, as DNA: TGTGCCAGCAGCATATCGCAGACAGATACGCAGTATTTT.

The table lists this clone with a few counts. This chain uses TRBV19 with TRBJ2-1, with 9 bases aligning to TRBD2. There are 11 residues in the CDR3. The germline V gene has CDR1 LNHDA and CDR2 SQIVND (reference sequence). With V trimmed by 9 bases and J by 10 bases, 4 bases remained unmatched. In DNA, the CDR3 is TGTGCCAGCCGACTAGCGGCAGAGCAGTTCTTC. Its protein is CASRLAAEQFF. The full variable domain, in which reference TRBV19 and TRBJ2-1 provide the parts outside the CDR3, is DGGITQSPKYLFRKEGQNVTLSCEQNLNHDAMYWYRQDPGQGLRLIYYSQIVNDFQKGDIAEGYSVSREKKESFPLTVTSAQKNPTAFYLCASRLAAEQFFGPGTRLTVL.

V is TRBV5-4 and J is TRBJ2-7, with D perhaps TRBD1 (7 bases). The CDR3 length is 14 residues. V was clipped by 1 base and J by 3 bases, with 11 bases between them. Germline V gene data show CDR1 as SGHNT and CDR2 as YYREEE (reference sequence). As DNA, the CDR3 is TGTGCCAGCAGCTTGTCAGGGGGAGGCTACGAGCAGTACTTC. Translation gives CASSLSGGGYEQYF.

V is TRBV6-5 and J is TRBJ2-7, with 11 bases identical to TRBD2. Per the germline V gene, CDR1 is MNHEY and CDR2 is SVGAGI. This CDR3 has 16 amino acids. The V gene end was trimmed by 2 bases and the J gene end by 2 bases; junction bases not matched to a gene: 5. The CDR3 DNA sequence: TGTGCCAGCAGTTACCCGGGACTAGCGGCCCCCTACGAGCAGTACTTC. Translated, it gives CASSYPGLAAPYEQYF.

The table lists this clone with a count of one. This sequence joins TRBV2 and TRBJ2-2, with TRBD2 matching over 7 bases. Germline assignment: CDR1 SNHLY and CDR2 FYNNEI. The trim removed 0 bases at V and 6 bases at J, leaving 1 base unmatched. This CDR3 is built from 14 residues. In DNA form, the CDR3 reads TGTGCCAGCAGTGAAGCAACTAGCGCCGGGGAGCTGTTTTTT. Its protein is CASSEATSAGELFF.

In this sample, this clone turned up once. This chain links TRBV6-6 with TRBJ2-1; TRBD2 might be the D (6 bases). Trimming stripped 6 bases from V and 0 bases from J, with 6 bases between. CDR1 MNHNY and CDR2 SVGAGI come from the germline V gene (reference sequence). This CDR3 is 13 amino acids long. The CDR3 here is CASSGSSYNEQFF. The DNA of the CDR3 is TGTGCCAGCAGCGGGAGCTCCTACAATGAGCAGTTCTTC.

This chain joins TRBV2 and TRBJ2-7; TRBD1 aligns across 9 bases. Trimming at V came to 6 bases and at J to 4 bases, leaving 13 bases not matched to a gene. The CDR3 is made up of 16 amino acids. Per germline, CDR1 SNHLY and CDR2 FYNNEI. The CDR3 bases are TGTGCCAGCAGCGGCCAACCGGGACAGGGATCGTACGAGCAGTACTTC. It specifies CASSGQPGQGSYEQYF.

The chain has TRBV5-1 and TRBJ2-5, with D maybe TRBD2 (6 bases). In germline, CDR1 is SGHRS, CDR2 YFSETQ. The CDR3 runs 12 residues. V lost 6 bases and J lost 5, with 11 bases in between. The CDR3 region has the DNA TGCGCCAGCAAGAGCGGGTCGGAGACCCAGTACTTC. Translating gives CASKSGSETQYF.

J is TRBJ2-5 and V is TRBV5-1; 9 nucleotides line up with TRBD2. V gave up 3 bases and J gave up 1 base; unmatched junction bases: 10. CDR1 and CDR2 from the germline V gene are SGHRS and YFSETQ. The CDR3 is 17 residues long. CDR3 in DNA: TGCGCCAGCAGCTCCTACGGACTAGCGTCACCCCAAGAGACCCAGTACTTC. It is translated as CASSSYGLASPQETQYF.

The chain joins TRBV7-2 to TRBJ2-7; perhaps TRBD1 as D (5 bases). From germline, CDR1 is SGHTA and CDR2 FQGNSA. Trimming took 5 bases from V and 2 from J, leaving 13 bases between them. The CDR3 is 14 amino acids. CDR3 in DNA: TGTGCCAGCAGCCCCAGGGTGCCGACCTACGAGCAGTACTTC. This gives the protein CASSPRVPTYEQYF.

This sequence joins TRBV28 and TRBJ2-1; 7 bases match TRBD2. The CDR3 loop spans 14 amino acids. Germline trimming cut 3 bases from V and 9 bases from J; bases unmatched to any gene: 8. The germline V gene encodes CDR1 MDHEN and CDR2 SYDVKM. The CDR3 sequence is CASSFLAGESEQFF. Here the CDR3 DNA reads TGTGCCAGCAGTTTTCTGGCGGGAGAAAGTGAGCAGTTCTTC.

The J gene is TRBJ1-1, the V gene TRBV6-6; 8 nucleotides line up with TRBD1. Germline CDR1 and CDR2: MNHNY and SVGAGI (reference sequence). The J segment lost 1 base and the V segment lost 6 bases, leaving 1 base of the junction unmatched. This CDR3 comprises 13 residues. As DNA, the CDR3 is TGTGCCAGCAGGGACAGGGCGAACACTGAAGCTTTCTTT. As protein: CASRDRANTEAFF.

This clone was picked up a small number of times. DNA of the CDR3: TGTGCCAGCAGCCCGAGGACAGGGGGGGACGAGCAGTACTTC. Its translation: CASSPRTGGDEQYF. The chain couples TRBV7-2 to TRBJ2-7, with 10 bases fitting TRBD1. CDR1 and CDR2 (germline): SGHTA, FQGNSA. Trimming cost V 5 bases and J 5 bases; bases outside gene matches: 6. The CDR3 runs to 14 residues.

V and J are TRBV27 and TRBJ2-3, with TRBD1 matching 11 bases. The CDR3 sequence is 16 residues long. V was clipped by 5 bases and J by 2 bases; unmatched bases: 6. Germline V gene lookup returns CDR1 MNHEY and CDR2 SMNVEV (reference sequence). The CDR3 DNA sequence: TGTGCCAGCAGTCCGGGACAGGGGGGTTTCACAGATACGCAGTATTTT. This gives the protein CASSPGQGGFTDTQYF.